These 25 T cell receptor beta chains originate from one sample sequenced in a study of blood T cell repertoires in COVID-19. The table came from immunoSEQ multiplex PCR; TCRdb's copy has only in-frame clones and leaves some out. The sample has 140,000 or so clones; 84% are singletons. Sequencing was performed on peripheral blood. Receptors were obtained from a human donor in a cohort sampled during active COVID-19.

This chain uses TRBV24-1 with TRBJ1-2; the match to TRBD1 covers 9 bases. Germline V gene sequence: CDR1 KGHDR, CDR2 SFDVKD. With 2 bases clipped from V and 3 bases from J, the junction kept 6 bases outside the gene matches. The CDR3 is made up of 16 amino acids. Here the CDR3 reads CATSDSRQGGDYGYTF. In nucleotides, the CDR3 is TGTGCCACCAGTGATTCCCGACAGGGGGGTGACTATGGCTACACCTTC.

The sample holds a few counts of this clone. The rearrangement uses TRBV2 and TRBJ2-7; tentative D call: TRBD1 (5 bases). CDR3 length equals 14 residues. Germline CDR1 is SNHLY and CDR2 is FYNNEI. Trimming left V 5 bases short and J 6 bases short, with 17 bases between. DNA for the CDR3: TGTGCCAGCAGTCCACCTTCCAGGGTCGGCGAGCAGTACTTC. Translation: CASSPPSRVGEQYF.

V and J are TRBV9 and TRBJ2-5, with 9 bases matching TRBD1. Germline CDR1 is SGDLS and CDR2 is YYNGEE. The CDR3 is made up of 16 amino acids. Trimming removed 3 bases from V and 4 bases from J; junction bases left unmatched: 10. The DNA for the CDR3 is TGTGCCAGCAGCGCGTACATACAGGGGGCGGGAGAGACCCAGTACTTC. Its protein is CASSAYIQGAGETQYF.

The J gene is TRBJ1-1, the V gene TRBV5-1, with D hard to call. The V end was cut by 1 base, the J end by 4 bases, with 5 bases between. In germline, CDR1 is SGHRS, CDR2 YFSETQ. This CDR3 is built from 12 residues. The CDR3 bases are TGCGCCAGCAGCTTGACTGGCACTGAAGCTTTCTTT. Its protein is CASSLTGTEAFF.

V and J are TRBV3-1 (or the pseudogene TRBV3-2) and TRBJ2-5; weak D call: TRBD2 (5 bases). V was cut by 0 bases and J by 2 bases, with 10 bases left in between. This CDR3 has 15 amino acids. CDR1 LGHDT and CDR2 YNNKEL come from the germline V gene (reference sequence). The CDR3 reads CASSQDFTRQETQYF. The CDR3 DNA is TGTGCCAGCAGCCAAGATTTTACTAGACAAGAGACCCAGTACTTC.

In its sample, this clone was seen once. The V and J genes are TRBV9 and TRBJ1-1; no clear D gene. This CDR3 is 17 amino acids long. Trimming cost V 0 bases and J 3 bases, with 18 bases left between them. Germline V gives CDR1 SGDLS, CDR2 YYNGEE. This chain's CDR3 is CASSVGWASQWDTEAFF. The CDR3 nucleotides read TGTGCCAGCAGCGTAGGCTGGGCCTCGCAGTGGGACACTGAAGCTTTCTTT. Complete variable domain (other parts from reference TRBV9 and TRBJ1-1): DSGVTQTPKHLITATGQRVTLRCSPRSGDLSVYWYQQSLDQGLQFLIQYYNGEERAKGNILERFSAQQFPDLHSELNLSSLELGDSALYFCASSVGWASQWDTEAFFGQGTRLTVV.

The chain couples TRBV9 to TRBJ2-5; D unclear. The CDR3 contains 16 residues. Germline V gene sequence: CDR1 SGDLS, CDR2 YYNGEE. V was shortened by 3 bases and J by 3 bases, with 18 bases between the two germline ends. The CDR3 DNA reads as TGTGCCAGCAGCGCCCAACTGCCAAACCTTAAAGAGACCCAGTACTTC. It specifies CASSAQLPNLKETQYF.

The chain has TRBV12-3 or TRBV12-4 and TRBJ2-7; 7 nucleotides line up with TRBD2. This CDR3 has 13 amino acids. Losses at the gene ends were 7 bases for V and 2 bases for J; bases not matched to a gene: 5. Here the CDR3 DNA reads TGTGCCAGCAAAACTAGCGAGGCCTACGAGCAGTACTTC. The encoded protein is CASKTSEAYEQYF.

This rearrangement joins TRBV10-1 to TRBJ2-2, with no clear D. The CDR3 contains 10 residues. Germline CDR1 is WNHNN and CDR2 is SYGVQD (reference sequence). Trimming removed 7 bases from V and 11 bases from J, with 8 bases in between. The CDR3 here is CASTGFELFF. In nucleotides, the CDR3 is TGCGCCAGCACCGGGTTCGAGCTGTTTTTT.

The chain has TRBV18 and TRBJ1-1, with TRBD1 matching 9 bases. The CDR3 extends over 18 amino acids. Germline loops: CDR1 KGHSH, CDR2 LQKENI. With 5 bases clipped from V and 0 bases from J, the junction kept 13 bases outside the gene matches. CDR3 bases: TGTGCCAGCTCATCTGTAAGACAGGGGGGTGGAATGAACACTGAAGCTTTCTTT. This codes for CASSSVRQGGGMNTEAFF.

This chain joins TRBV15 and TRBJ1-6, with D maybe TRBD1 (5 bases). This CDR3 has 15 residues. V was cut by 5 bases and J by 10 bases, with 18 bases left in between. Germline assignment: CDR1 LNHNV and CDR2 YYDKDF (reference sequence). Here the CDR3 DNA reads TGTGCCACCAGCGAACGCCAGGGTATCTGGTCACCCCTCCACTTT. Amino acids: CATSERQGIWSPLHF.

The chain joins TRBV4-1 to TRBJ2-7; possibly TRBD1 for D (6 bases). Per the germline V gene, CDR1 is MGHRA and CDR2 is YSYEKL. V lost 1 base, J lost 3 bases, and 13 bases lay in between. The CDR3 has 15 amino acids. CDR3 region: CASSQVRDINYEQYF. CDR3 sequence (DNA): TGCGCCAGCAGCCAAGTCCGGGACATAAACTACGAGCAGTACTTC.

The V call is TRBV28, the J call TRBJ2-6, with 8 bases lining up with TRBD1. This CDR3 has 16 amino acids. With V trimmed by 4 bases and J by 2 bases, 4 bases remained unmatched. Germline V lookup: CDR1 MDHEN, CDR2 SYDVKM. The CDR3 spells CASSSSGGAGANVLTF. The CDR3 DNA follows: TGTGCCAGCAGTTCCTCAGGGGGCGCTGGGGCCAACGTCCTGACTTTC.

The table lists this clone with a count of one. Here the CDR3 reads CASRPTSGIQYF. DNA of the CDR3: TGTGCCAGCCGCCCGACTAGCGGCATTCAGTACTTC. The chain uses TRBV18 and TRBJ2-4; TRBD2 aligns across 9 bases. CDR1 KGHSH and CDR2 LQKENI come from the germline V gene. J was trimmed by 9 bases and V by 8 bases; bases with no gene match: 5. This CDR3 comprises 12 residues.

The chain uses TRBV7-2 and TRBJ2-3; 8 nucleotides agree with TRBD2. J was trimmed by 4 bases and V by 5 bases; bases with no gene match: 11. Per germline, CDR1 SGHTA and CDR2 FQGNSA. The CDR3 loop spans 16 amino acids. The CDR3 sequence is CASSPSQRGTSDTQYF. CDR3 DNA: TGTGCCAGCAGCCCGTCCCAGCGGGGGACCTCAGATACGCAGTATTTT.

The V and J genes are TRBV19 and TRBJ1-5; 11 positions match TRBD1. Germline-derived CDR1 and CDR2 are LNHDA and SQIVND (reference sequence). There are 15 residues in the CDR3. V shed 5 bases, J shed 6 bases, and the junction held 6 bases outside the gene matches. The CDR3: CASSERDRGTQPQHF. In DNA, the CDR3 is TGTGCCAGTAGTGAACGGGACAGGGGGACTCAGCCCCAGCATTTT.

CDR3 coding DNA: TGTGCCAGCAGTGAATACCAGGGGAACACAGATACGCAGTATTTT. Translated, it gives CASSEYQGNTDTQYF. V and J are TRBV6-1 and TRBJ2-3; D might be TRBD1 (6 bases). This CDR3 contains 15 residues. Germline V gives CDR1 MNHNS, CDR2 SASEGT. V was cut by 2 bases and J by 2 bases, with 11 bases left in between.

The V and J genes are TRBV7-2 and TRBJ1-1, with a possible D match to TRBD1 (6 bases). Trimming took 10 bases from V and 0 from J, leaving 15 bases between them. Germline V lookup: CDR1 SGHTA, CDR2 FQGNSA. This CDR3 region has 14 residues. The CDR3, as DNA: TGTGCCACCGCGGAGGGGGGGCTGAACACTGAAGCTTTCTTT. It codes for CATAEGGLNTEAFF. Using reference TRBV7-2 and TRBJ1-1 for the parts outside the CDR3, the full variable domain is GAGVSQSPSNKVTEKGKDVELRCDPISGHTALYWYRQSLGQGLEFLIYFQGNSAPDKSGLPSDRFSAERTGGSVSTLTIQRTQQEDSAVYLCATAEGGLNTEAFFGQGTRLTVV.

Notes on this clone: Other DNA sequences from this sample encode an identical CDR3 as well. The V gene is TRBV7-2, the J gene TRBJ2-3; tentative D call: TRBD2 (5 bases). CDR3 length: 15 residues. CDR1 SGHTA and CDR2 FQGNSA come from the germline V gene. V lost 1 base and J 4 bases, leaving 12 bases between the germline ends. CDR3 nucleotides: TGTGCCAGCAGCTTAGTGGTCGGGGAAGCAGATACGCAGTATTTT. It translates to CASSLVVGEADTQYF.

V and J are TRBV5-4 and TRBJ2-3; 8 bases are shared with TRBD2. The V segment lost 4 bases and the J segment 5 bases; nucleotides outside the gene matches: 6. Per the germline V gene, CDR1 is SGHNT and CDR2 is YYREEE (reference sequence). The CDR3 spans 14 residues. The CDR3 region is CASSPGTSEDTQYF. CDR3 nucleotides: TGTGCCAGCAGCCCCGGGACTAGTGAAGATACGCAGTATTTT.

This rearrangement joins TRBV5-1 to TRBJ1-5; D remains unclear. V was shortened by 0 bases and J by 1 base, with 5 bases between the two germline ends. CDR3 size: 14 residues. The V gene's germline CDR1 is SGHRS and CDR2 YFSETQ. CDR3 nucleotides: TGCGCCAGCAGCTTGGACGGGAGCAATCAGCCCCAGCATTTT. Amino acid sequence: CASSLDGSNQPQHF.

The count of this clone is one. The CDR3 region has the DNA TGTGCCAGCCAGGGGGCTGGGCTGACTGAAGCTTTCTTT. It specifies CASQGAGLTEAFF. The rearrangement uses TRBV2 and TRBJ1-1, with 8 positions matching TRBD1. The junction had 7 bases not matched to a gene; V was cut back by 8 bases and J by 5 bases. This CDR3 region has 13 residues. Germline V gene sequence: CDR1 SNHLY, CDR2 FYNNEI.

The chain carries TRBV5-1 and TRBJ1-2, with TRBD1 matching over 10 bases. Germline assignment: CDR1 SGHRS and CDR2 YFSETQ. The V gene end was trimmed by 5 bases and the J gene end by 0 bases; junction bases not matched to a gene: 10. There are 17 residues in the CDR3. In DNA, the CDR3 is TGCGCCAGCAGGTTAAGGACAGGGGGAGAGGCTAACTATGGCTACACCTTC. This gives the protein CASRLRTGGEANYGYTF. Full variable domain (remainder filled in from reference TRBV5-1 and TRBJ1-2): KAGVTQTPRYLIKTRGQQVTLSCSPISGHRSVSWYQQTPGQGLQFLFEYFSETQRNKGNFPGRFSGRQFSNSRSEMNVSTLELGDSALYLCASRLRTGGEANYGYTFGSGTRLTVV.

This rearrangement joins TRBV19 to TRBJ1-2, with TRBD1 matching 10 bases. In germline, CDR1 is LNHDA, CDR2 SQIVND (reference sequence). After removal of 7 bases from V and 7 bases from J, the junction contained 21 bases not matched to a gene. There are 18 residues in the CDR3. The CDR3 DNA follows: TGTGCCAGTACTACCTTACCCGGGACAGGGGAAGATCGGGTTGGCTACACCTTC. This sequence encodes CASTTLPGTGEDRVGYTF.

DNA for the CDR3: TGTGCCAGCAGCTTTCCAGCCAGAGGATCAGCCCCCTACGAGCAGTACGTC. The encoded protein is CASSFPARGSAPYEQYV. J is TRBJ2-7 and V is TRBV5-4; no firm D call. The V gene's germline CDR1 is SGHNT and CDR2 YYREEE (reference sequence). V gave up 2 bases and J gave up 2 bases, with 20 bases separating them. The CDR3 is made up of 17 amino acids.